Following are 18 T cell receptor beta chains from one sample sequenced in a study of T cells in Graves' hyperthyroidism and ophthalmopathy. The CDR3 regions of TCR beta were amplified from RNA transcripts. An initial round of RT-PCR targeting the TCR CDR3 relied on the HTBI primer set. TCRdb fed the multiplex PCR reads into MiXCR, producing one record per CDR3 protein. The sample carries roughly 500,000 distinct CDR3 sequences, approximately 49% recorded once. The sample was peripheral blood or thyroid tissue (not recorded which). These receptors were obtained from an adult woman with Graves' disease, either hyperthyroidism or ophthalmopathy (not recorded which).

This clonotype was detected many times. The chain couples TRBV14 to TRBJ2-2; no definite D call. V was shortened by 0 bases and J by 0 bases, with 8 bases between the two germline ends. Per germline, CDR1 SGHDN and CDR2 FVKESK. The CDR3 is 16 amino acids. The CDR3, as DNA: TGTGCCAGCAGCCAAGATATGTTCGCGAACACCGGGGAGCTGTTTTTT. Translated, it gives CASSQDMFANTGELFF.

This clonotype was seen a handful of times. J is TRBJ1-2 and V is TRBV7-4; 9 bases fit TRBD1. From germline, CDR1 is SGHVT and CDR2 SQSDAQ. Trimming took 6 bases from V and 1 from J; bases not matched to a gene: 6. The CDR3 contains 15 residues. The DNA for the CDR3 is TGTGCCAGCAGACATTACAGGGGGCGTAACTATGGCTACACCTTC. Amino acids: CASRHYRGRNYGYTF.

The CDR3 spells CSVRSGPLAGGTYEQYF. CDR3 in DNA: TGCAGCGTTCGCAGTGGCCCACTAGCGGGAGGTACCTACGAGCAGTACTTC. The chain uses TRBV29-1 and TRBJ2-7, with 12 nucleotides matching TRBD2. The ends lost 5 bases at V and 2 bases at J; junction bases unmatched: 13. Germline CDR1 is SQVTM and CDR2 is ANQGSEA. This CDR3 has 17 residues.

The V and J genes are TRBV6-5 and TRBJ1-2, with D hard to call. V was shortened by 3 bases and J by 3 bases, with 20 bases between the two germline ends. This CDR3 spans 17 amino acids. Per germline, CDR1 MNHEY and CDR2 SVGAGI. The chain's CDR3 is CASSYNYPRGRDYGYTF. DNA for the CDR3: TGTGCCAGCAGTTATAATTATCCGAGAGGGCGTGACTATGGCTACACCTTC.

The chain employs TRBV10-3 and TRBJ1-6; no definite D call. CDR3 length equals 15 residues. Germline CDR1 and CDR2: ENHRY and SYGVKD. This CDR3 reads CARPGGVSYNSPLHF. CDR3 nucleotides: TGTGCTAGACCGGGCGGGGTCTCCTATAATTCACCCCTCCACTTT.

This clonotype has only one observation. The chain links TRBV19 to TRBJ1-2; 11 bases align to TRBD1. Germline V lookup: CDR1 LNHDA, CDR2 SQIVND (reference sequence). V shed 10 bases and J 0 bases; nucleotides not matched to a gene: 4. This CDR3 has 14 residues. The CDR3 reads CATSGQGANYGYTF. The CDR3 DNA reads TGTGCCACCTCGGGACAGGGGGCTAACTATGGCTACACCTTC.

A few counts support this clonotype. The V and J genes are TRBV15 and TRBJ1-6; D is unresolved. The CDR3 has 14 residues. Looked up from germline, CDR1 is LNHNV and CDR2 is YYDKDF (reference sequence). Trimming stripped 0 bases from V and 7 bases from J, with 7 bases between. The chain's CDR3 is CATSRETANSPLHF. In nucleotides, the CDR3 is TGTGCCACCAGCAGAGAAACGGCGAATTCACCCCTCCACTTT.

V is TRBV7-9 and J is TRBJ1-4; 7 positions match TRBD1. CDR3 length equals 14 residues. Looked up from germline, CDR1 is SEHNR and CDR2 is FQNEAQ (reference sequence). With V trimmed by 6 bases and J by 8 bases, 9 bases remained unmatched. CDR3 in DNA: TGTGCCAGCAGTTCTAGACAGGGTGGAGAAAAACTGTTTTTT. This gives the protein CASSSRQGGEKLFF.

The CDR3 loop is CASSLSSARQYF. CDR3 coding DNA: TGTGCCAGCAGCCTTTCCTCAGCGCGGCAGTACTTC. This chain uses TRBV14 with TRBJ2-7; D remains ambiguous. Germline assignment: CDR1 SGHDN and CDR2 FVKESK. The CDR3 length is 12 residues. Trimming removed 4 bases from V and 9 bases from J, with 13 bases in between.

This clonotype occurred many times. The V call is TRBV7-9, the J call TRBJ2-5; D gene unclear. Germline CDR1 and CDR2: SEHNR and FQNEAQ (reference sequence). The CDR3 runs to 11 residues. V shed 6 bases and J shed 3 bases, with 5 bases lying between them. The CDR3 protein is CASRMEETQYF. Here the CDR3 DNA reads TGTGCCAGCAGAATGGAAGAGACCCAGTACTTC.

The rearrangement uses TRBV19 and TRBJ1-5; D is ambiguous. CDR1 is LNHDA, CDR2 SQIVND, per germline (reference sequence). The CDR3 length is 13 residues. Deletions cut 3 bases from V and 6 bases from J, with 9 bases between. The CDR3 coding sequence is TGTGCCAGTAGTATTCTGGGTGGTCAGCCCCAGCATTTT. Translated, it gives CASSILGGQPQHF.

This rearrangement joins TRBV9 to TRBJ2-5; D remains unclear. Per germline, CDR1 SGDLS and CDR2 YYNGEE. This CDR3 has 14 residues. The V end lost 0 bases, the J end lost 4 bases, and 10 bases lay between the germline ends. The CDR3, as DNA: TGTGCCAGCAGCGTAGACCCAGTTGGAGAGACCCAGTACTTC. Its translation is CASSVDPVGETQYF.

This clonotype was counted at least ten times. CDR3 DNA: TGCAGCGTAGCGACAGGGTCGGAGACCCAGTACTTC. Protein product: CSVATGSETQYF. The genes are TRBV29-1 and TRBJ2-5; the match to TRBD1 covers 7 bases. CDR1 is SQVTM, CDR2 ANQGSEA, per germline. V lost 6 bases to trimming and J lost 5 bases; unmatched junction nucleotides: 6. The CDR3 totals 12 residues.

This clonotype was observed a handful of times. The chain uses TRBV7-9 and TRBJ2-7; 10 bases fit TRBD2. This CDR3 contains 16 residues. Germline loops: CDR1 SEHNR, CDR2 FQNEAQ (reference sequence). V lost 5 bases and J lost 4; bases outside the gene matches: 11. CDR3 bases: TGTGCCAGCAGCCCCCCCAGGCCTAGCGGGAGATACGAGCAGTACTTC. Translation gives CASSPPRPSGRYEQYF.

With respect to this clonotype: A clone one base away is much larger, so this may be a read error. The chain has TRBV12-3 or TRBV12-4 and TRBJ2-7, with 9 bases identical to TRBD2. The CDR3 runs to 14 residues. Trimming at V came to 4 bases and at J to 3 bases, leaving 4 bases not matched to a gene. The CDR3 DNA follows: TGTGCCAGCAGTTCGGCTAGCGGGAACTACGAGCAGTACTTC. Translating it yields CASSSASGNYEQYF.

About this clonotype: Lacking the conserved final phenylalanine or tryptophan, this CDR3 likely reflects a read error. No DNA is shown, since the ends of the CDR3 on it are uncertain; the CDR3 is the one TCRdb lists. The chain has TRBV20-1 and TRBJ1-3; the listed D gene, TRBD1, was not tested against the DNA. Germline CDR1 and CDR2: DFQATT and SNEGSKA (reference sequence). The CDR3 totals 9 residues, both ends included. The CDR3 protein is CSASDTNRG.

CDR3 DNA: TGTGCCAGCATGATGGCAGGACGAAATCAGCCCCAGCATTTT. This codes for CASMMAGRNQPQHF. The chain recombines TRBV2 with TRBJ1-5; D not certain. V lost 7 bases, J lost 4 bases, and 14 bases lay in between. Germline CDR1 and CDR2: SNHLY and FYNNEI. The CDR3 is made up of 14 amino acids.

This sequence joins TRBV2 and TRBJ1-1, with D possibly matching TRBD1 (6 bases). V was shortened by 7 bases and J by 2 bases, with 14 bases between the two germline ends. The CDR3 length is 14 residues. Germline CDR1 SNHLY, CDR2 FYNNEI. CDR3 DNA sequence: TGTGCCAGCACCCTGGCACAGGGAAACACTGAAGCTTTCTTT. The encoded protein is CASTLAQGNTEAFF.